This T cell receptor beta chain was documented in a study of T cells in Graves' hyperthyroidism and ophthalmopathy. V shed 6 bases and J shed 7 bases, with 15 bases lying between them. The CDR3 length is 14 residues. CDR1 is MNHEY, CDR2 SMNVEV, per germline (reference sequence). This clonotype has at least ten counts. Uncontrolled infection, other autoimmune disease, pregnancy or lactation excluded patients. RNA transcripts provided the source from which TCR beta CDR3 regions were amplified. In the first-round RT-PCR of the TCR CDR3, the HTBI primer set was used. TCRdb re-called the multiplex PCR reads with MiXCR, one entry per CDR3 protein. The data contain 550,000 to 800,000 distinct CDR3 sequences, roughly 17% of them singletons.

This sequence originates from a middle-aged man with Graves' hyperthyroidism. The rearrangement links TRBV27 to TRBJ1-4, with D maybe TRBD1 (5 bases). The sequenced material came from blood. The CDR3 DNA reads TGTGCCAGCAGACCCCAGGGTAGGAGTGAAAAACTGTTTTTT. Translating it yields CASRPQGRSEKLFF.